This T cell receptor (beta chain) comes out of a study of cytomegalovirus exposure and HLA in healthy donors. Only a few counts were recorded for this clone. Libraries were prepared by immunoSEQ multiplex PCR; TCRdb keeps only in-frame clonotypes and omits some of them. The sample has 85,000 to 120,000 clones; approximately 90% are singletons. The CDR3 has 15 residues. V was clipped by 4 bases and J by 1 base, with 10 bases between them. Germline assignment: CDR1 SSHAT and CDR2 FNYEAQ (reference sequence). The rearrangement uses TRBV7-7 and TRBJ2-2; weak D call: TRBD1 (5 bases). The TCR originated in a woman younger than 30 in good health and CMV-seropositive. The sample consisted of PBMCs. CDR3 in amino acids: CASSSGHQNTGELFF. The CDR3, as DNA: TGTGCCAGCAGCTCAGGACATCAGAACACCGGGGAGCTGTTTTTT.